The rows below give T cell receptor beta chains drawn from one sample of a study of blood T cell repertoires in COVID-19. Sequencing used immunoSEQ multiplex PCR; TCRdb keeps in-frame clones, though not all of them. The sample lists about 95,000 clones, roughly nine tenths occurring once. The sequencing sample was made of peripheral blood. These receptors were taken from a woman aged 70 to 79 with acute or convalescent COVID-19. Both conserved end residues are part of each CDR3. Each record gives: clone size, V gene, CDR3 protein. Size values are once, few and many counts, or a class for expanded clones, and some rows have none.

size: NA
V: TRBV29-1
CDR3: CSVAGTVNTEAFF

size: NA
V: TRBV19
CDR3: CASSFPGTGYNSPLHF

size: NA
V: TRBV6-5
CDR3: CASMRQGYGNQPQHF

size: NA
V: TRBV6-5
CDR3: CASSDSGQGPTEAFF

size: NA
V: TRBV5-1
CDR3: CASSHRGYTEAFF

size: NA
V: TRBV5-4
CDR3: CASSLDAGSGNTIYF

size: NA
V: TRBV14
CDR3: CASSQDRIAGGVEQFF

size: NA
V: TRBV2
CDR3: CASTLAGAQETQYF

size: once
V: TRBV27
CDR3: CASSEQGRGEKLFF

size: NA
V: TRBV7-2
CDR3: CASSFSTGITEAFF

size: once
V: TRBV5-1
CDR3: CASSFGQGVSDTIYF

size: NA
V: TRBV6-1
CDR3: CASSEAVGTGGNQETQYF

size: few
V: TRBV27
CDR3: CASSGGHGSPLHF

size: NA
V: TRBV10-1
CDR3: CASSDGGGNTGELFF

size: NA
V: TRBV30
CDR3: CAWSVGGNQPQHF

size: NA
V: TRBV6-5
CDR3: CASSFSRGAGGYTF

size: NA
V: TRBV10-2
CDR3: CASGTLRTGGAGELFF

size: NA
V: TRBV3-1/TRBV3-2
CDR3: CASSPTTGTPLYNEQFF

size: NA
V: TRBV29-1
CDR3: CSVDRGSGYTF

size: few
V: TRBV10-2
CDR3: CASSRDRTDYTF

size: NA
V: TRBV10-3
CDR3: CAIRPSADNEQFF

size: NA
V: TRBV11-3
CDR3: CASSLGPPGSGTVGELFF

size: few
V: TRBV19
CDR3: CASSMGLGEKLFF

size: NA
V: TRBV4-1
CDR3: CASSQVRQGWNTEAFF

size: NA
V: TRBV19
CDR3: CASSNQGSNQPQHF

size: NA
V: TRBV18
CDR3: CASSPLTGARSNEQFF

size: NA
V: TRBV30
CDR3: CASARAAGSGNTIYF

size: NA
V: TRBV7-7
CDR3: CASSYQDSRDRLSLRAGNTIYF

size: NA
V: TRBV25-1
CDR3: CASSGPGMDYGYTF

size: NA
V: TRBV19
CDR3: CASSKGTATNEKLFF

size: NA
V: TRBV5-5
CDR3: CASTGTGGGEKLFF

size: NA
V: TRBV19
CDR3: CASKGAPIDNEQFF

size: NA
V: TRBV6-6
CDR3: CASSQTANYGYTF

size: NA
V: TRBV19
CDR3: CASSKPQPGNTIYF

size: NA
V: TRBV6-5
CDR3: CASSYSWTGGEAFF

size: NA
V: TRBV18
CDR3: CASSPTINQPQHF

size: NA
V: TRBV5-1
CDR3: CASSRGQGKGAGELFF

size: NA
V: TRBV29-1
CDR3: CSVADLAKNIQYF

size: NA
V: TRBV11-2
CDR3: CASSLNVAAENIQYF

size: NA
V: TRBV5-1
CDR3: CASSAVLSGQETQYF

size: NA
V: TRBV9
CDR3: CASSVSRADTQYF

size: NA
V: TRBV18
CDR3: CASWAQGLSNQPQHF

size: NA
V: TRBV27
CDR3: CASKWGGLDTEAFF

size: NA
V: TRBV5-1
CDR3: CASSLDSNEKLFF

size: NA
V: TRBV15
CDR3: CATSRDINRGSQETQYF

size: few
V: TRBV18
CDR3: CASSPDRVNYGYTF

size: NA
V: TRBV2
CDR3: CARQGAGELFF

size: NA
V: TRBV27
CDR3: CASRTGTATYEQYF

size: NA
V: TRBV3-1/TRBV3-2
CDR3: CASSPNSRNTGELFF

size: NA
V: TRBV7-2
CDR3: CASSSAGVRFNEQFF

size: NA
V: TRBV24-1
CDR3: CATANRRDTNEQFF

size: NA
V: TRBV6-1
CDR3: CASSEFVGRGYTF

size: NA
V: TRBV19
CDR3: CASSRRGTGELFF

size: NA
V: TRBV3-1/TRBV3-2
CDR3: CASSPTGWKTQYF

size: NA
V: TRBV5-1
CDR3: CASSWSLTSGGYNEQFF

size: once
V: TRBV27
CDR3: CASSLTVPSSYNSPLHF

size: NA
V: TRBV7-8
CDR3: CASSFNRDRGQPQHF

size: NA
V: TRBV19
CDR3: CASSISGGLGEQFF

size: NA
V: TRBV27
CDR3: CASSSRISSRTYNEQFF